This TCR beta chain originates from a study of T cell responses to AZD1222 COVID-19 vaccine. Across the whole study: Pooling was applied to second doses at about 4 or about 12 weeks.

Per germline, CDR1 WNHNN and CDR2 SYGVQD (reference sequence). Between the trimmed V and J ends, which lost 4 bases and 4 bases, there was a span of 10 bases. This CDR3 has 13 residues. Assay used: immunoSEQ multiplex PCR; TCRdb lists only in-frame clones, some missing. Altogether more than 150,000 clones are present, 75% to 95% being singletons, with the ten largest covering about 1.7%. By proportion, this clone is medium-sized (0.01 to 0.1%). This chain links TRBV10-1 with TRBJ1-2, with a tentative D call TRBD1 (5 bases). The specimen comprised peripheral blood, sampled on day 0 of AZD1222 vaccination. The source of this sequence is an adult in good health. DNA for the CDR3: TGCGCCAGCAGTGTGCTGACAGCCTATGGCTACACCTTC. This gives the protein CASSVLTAYGYTF.